Sequencing of this TCR beta chain was carried out in a study of CD8 T cells in Susac syndrome. Random hexamers were used to reverse transcribe an amount of about 0.5 to 1 ug RNA. TCR beta CDR3 was amplified by immunoSEQ covering 54 Vbeta and 13 Jbeta. TCRdb used MiXCR to reprocess the immunoSEQ multiplex PCR reads, holding one entry per CDR3 protein. The table lists some 150,000 distinct CDR3 sequences, approximately 95% of them singletons. The authors sequenced TCR beta from blood CD8+ and CD4+ T cells. V lost 2 bases, J lost 2 bases, and 10 bases lay in between. The length of the CDR3 is 13 residues. Germline-derived CDR1 and CDR2 are DFQATT and SNEGSKA (reference sequence).

The receptor was isolated from a human donor with Susac syndrome. The sequenced sample consisted of CD4+ T cells from PBMCs. This chain uses TRBV20-1 with TRBJ2-7; D unresolved. CDR3 bases: TGCAGTGCTAGACCAGGTTTTACCTACGAGCAGTACTTC. Protein product: CSARPGFTYEQYF.